Below are 32 T cell receptor beta chains sequenced from a single sample in a study of blood T cell repertoires in COVID-19. Sequencing used immunoSEQ multiplex PCR; TCRdb keeps in-frame clones, though not all of them. The sample shows about 160,000 clones, over 75% of them seen only once. The sample consisted of peripheral blood. These TCRs come from a man at least 80 years old with COVID-19, enrolled during active disease.

The rearrangement uses TRBV18 and TRBJ2-7; D unresolved. With 5 bases removed from V and 2 bases from J, the gap between germline ends came to 16 bases. In germline, CDR1 is KGHSH, CDR2 LQKENI. The CDR3 has 15 amino acids. This CDR3 is CASSAYNSATYEQYF. For the CDR3, the DNA is TGTGCCAGCTCAGCATACAACAGTGCCACCTACGAGCAGTACTTC.

This clone was observed a handful of times. The rearrangement uses TRBV6-5 and TRBJ1-4; no clear D gene. The CDR3 has 15 amino acids. V was clipped by 2 bases and J by 10 bases, with 17 bases between them. Germline values: CDR1 MNHEY, CDR2 SVGAGI. CDR3 residues: CASSYAAAGSGKLFF. CDR3 DNA sequence: TGTGCCAGCAGTTACGCCGCGGCGGGGTCGGGAAAACTGTTTTTT.

The chain links TRBV13 to TRBJ1-2; D is uncertain. Germline CDR1 PRHDT, CDR2 FYEKMQ (reference sequence). V dropped 0 bases and J dropped 1 base, with 12 bases sitting between them. CDR3 length: 16 residues. CDR3 bases: TGTGCCAGCAGCTTAGGCACTACGGGGATTAACTATGGCTACACCTTC. As protein: CASSLGTTGINYGYTF.

The V gene is TRBV6-2 or TRBV6-3, the J gene TRBJ2-3; 8 bases line up with TRBD2. Germline CDR1 reads MNHEY; CDR2 reads SVGEGT. Trimming cost V 2 bases and J 3 bases; bases outside gene matches: 4. The length of the CDR3 is 15 residues. CDR3 region: CASSYGRGETDTQYF. CDR3 coding DNA: TGTGCCAGCAGTTACGGGCGGGGGGAGACAGATACGCAGTATTTT.

The rearrangement joins TRBV21-1 to TRBJ2-2; the table assigns TRBD2, which was not confirmed against the DNA. TRBV21-1 is labeled a pseudogene. CDR3 length: 17 amino acids. The CDR3 loop reads CASSKEGSGTNTGELFF. The CDR3 nucleotides read TGTGCCAGCAGCAAAGAAGGTAGCGGGACGAACACCGGGGAGCTGTTTTTT.

The chain links TRBV7-8 to TRBJ2-1; D is unclear. Trimming left V 5 bases short and J 0 bases short, with 11 bases between. The CDR3 loop spans 15 amino acids. Germline V lookup: CDR1 SGHVS, CDR2 FQNEAQ. This CDR3 is CASSLDVSSYNEQFF. CDR3 nucleotides: TGTGCCAGCAGCCTAGACGTTAGCTCCTACAATGAGCAGTTCTTC.

The V and J genes are TRBV5-1 and TRBJ2-5, with 8 bases identical to TRBD1. This CDR3 comprises 15 residues. Germline trimming cut 1 base from V and 5 bases from J; bases unmatched to any gene: 7. The germline gives CDR1 SGHRS, CDR2 YFSETQ. CDR3 in DNA: TGCGCCAGCAGCTTGATGTCAGGGGGCGTGGAGACCCAGTACTTC. It is translated as CASSLMSGGVETQYF. Full variable domain (missing parts from reference TRBV5-1 and TRBJ2-5): KAGVTQTPRYLIKTRGQQVTLSCSPISGHRSVSWYQQTPGQGLQFLFEYFSETQRNKGNFPGRFSGRQFSNSRSEMNVSTLELGDSALYLCASSLMSGGVETQYFGPGTRLLVL.

The rearrangement uses TRBV20-1 and TRBJ2-7, with 8 bases that match TRBD1. The CDR3 is made up of 16 amino acids. The V gene's germline CDR1 is DFQATT and CDR2 SNEGSKA (reference sequence). V lost 3 bases, J lost 0 bases, and 10 bases stayed unmatched. CDR3 nucleotide sequence: TGCAGTGCTAGTACAGACAGGGGCCATCTCTCCTACGAGCAGTACTTC. This encodes CSASTDRGHLSYEQYF.

V usage is TRBV7-2 and J usage is TRBJ2-3, with D possibly being TRBD2 (6 bases). The CDR3 sequence is 17 residues long. V lost 5 bases, J lost 4 bases, and 22 bases lay in between. Germline assignment: CDR1 SGHTA and CDR2 FQGNSA. CDR3 region: CASSPLAGIPGADTQYF. The CDR3 nucleotides are TGTGCCAGCAGCCCCCTGGCAGGGATTCCGGGGGCAGATACGCAGTATTTT.

The chain recombines TRBV21-1 with TRBJ1-5; the D call in the table, TRBD1, was not verified against the DNA. TRBV21-1 is a documented pseudogene. CDR3 length: 12 amino acids. Here the CDR3 reads CATGQGRQPQHF. CDR3 in DNA: TGTGCCACAGGACAGGGAAGACAGCCCCAGCATTTT.

This chain uses TRBV20-1 with TRBJ2-2; 8 bases line up with TRBD2. This CDR3 is 16 amino acids long. Germline V gene data show CDR1 as DFQATT and CDR2 as SNEGSKA (reference sequence). V shed 3 bases, J shed 5 bases, and the junction held 11 bases outside the gene matches. The CDR3 region has the DNA TGCAGTGCTAGTTCCGGACTAGCCCTGAGTACCGGGGAGCTGTTTTTT. It is translated as CSASSGLALSTGELFF.

The V and J genes are TRBV6-5 and TRBJ2-1; the match to TRBD2 covers 9 bases. V shed 9 bases and J 6 bases; nucleotides not matched to a gene: 6. CDR3 size: 13 residues. The germline V gene encodes CDR1 MNHEY and CDR2 SVGAGI. DNA for the CDR3: TGTGCCAGTGGGACTAGCCCGGTCAATGAGCAGTTCTTC. Translating it yields CASGTSPVNEQFF.

The chain links TRBV27 to TRBJ1-1, with TRBD1 identical over 8 bases. Germline V CDR1 and CDR2: MNHEY, SMNVEV (reference sequence). The CDR3 is 14 amino acids. V shed 5 bases and J 3 bases; nucleotides not matched to a gene: 5. For the CDR3, the DNA is TGTGCCAGCAGTCCGTGGACAGGGCACACTGAAGCTTTCTTT. The encoded protein is CASSPWTGHTEAFF.

CDR3 nucleotides: TGCAGCGTTAGGACAGGGGATCAGCCCCAGCATTTT. Encoded protein: CSVRTGDQPQHF. The chain couples TRBV29-1 to TRBJ1-5; 9 positions agree with TRBD1. V lost 5 bases and J lost 5; bases outside the gene matches: 1. Germline V lookup: CDR1 SQVTM, CDR2 ANQGSEA. The CDR3 is made up of 12 amino acids.

The CDR3: CASSEARPGEGGYTF. The CDR3 DNA sequence: TGTGCCAGCAGTGAAGCTCGGCCAGGGGAGGGCGGCTACACCTTC. The genes are TRBV2 and TRBJ1-2, with a possible D match to TRBD1 (6 bases). The V end was cut by 0 bases, the J end by 8 bases, with 16 bases between. This CDR3 has 15 residues. Germline loops: CDR1 SNHLY, CDR2 FYNNEI.

CDR3 DNA sequence: TGTGCCAGCAGCTTAACCTGGACAGACTATGGCTACACCTTC. Encoded protein: CASSLTWTDYGYTF. The chain couples TRBV7-2 to TRBJ1-2, with a weak D call TRBD1 (6 bases). CDR1 is SGHTA and CDR2 is FQGNSA in the germline V gene. V was clipped by 2 bases and J by 3 bases, with 10 bases between them. This CDR3 has 14 residues.

The chain couples TRBV7-9 to TRBJ1-5; TRBD1 matches at 8 bases. CDR1 and CDR2 from the germline V gene are SEHNR and FQNEAQ (reference sequence). There are 17 residues in the CDR3. The V segment lost 0 bases and the J segment 4 bases; nucleotides outside the gene matches: 8. The CDR3 is CASSLAIGQGANQPQHF. The CDR3 nucleotides are TGTGCCAGCAGCTTAGCGATCGGCCAGGGGGCGAATCAGCCCCAGCATTTT.

This chain joins TRBV18 and TRBJ1-3; 9 positions match TRBD1. The CDR3 runs to 16 residues. After removal of 3 bases from V and 3 bases from J, the junction contained 6 bases not matched to a gene. Looked up from germline, CDR1 is KGHSH and CDR2 is LQKENI. CDR3 DNA: TGTGCCAGCTCACCTGAACAGGGGGCTGGTGGAAACACCATATATTTT. Protein sequence: CASSPEQGAGGNTIYF.

The CDR3 sequence is CASSIGKFWGDSALGNTIYF. CDR3 coding DNA: TGTGCCAGTAGTATCGGAAAGTTTTGGGGGGACAGCGCCCTTGGAAACACCATATATTTT. The rearrangement uses TRBV19 and TRBJ1-3, with 7 bases fitting TRBD1. The CDR3 totals 20 residues. V trimming: 3 bases; J trimming: 3 bases; junction bases outside the gene matches: 20. Germline CDR1 is LNHDA and CDR2 is SQIVND (reference sequence).

The chain carries TRBV7-6 and TRBJ2-5; a weak D match, TRBD1 (6 bases). Germline CDR1 is SGHVS and CDR2 is FNYEAQ. V was shortened by 5 bases and J by 5 bases, with 15 bases between the two germline ends. This CDR3 has 14 amino acids. The CDR3 loop is CASSPRGQFETQYF. The DNA for the CDR3 is TGTGCCAGCAGCCCAAGAGGACAGTTCGAGACCCAGTACTTC.

The chain employs TRBV4-1 and TRBJ2-7; TRBD1 matches 7 bases. The V gene end was trimmed by 2 bases and the J gene end by 0 bases; junction bases not matched to a gene: 10. CDR3 length: 17 residues. The germline CDR1 and CDR2 sequences are MGHRA and YSYEKL. The chain's CDR3 is CASSQHPGQKSSYEQYF. The CDR3 coding sequence is TGCGCCAGCAGCCAACACCCGGGACAGAAGAGCTCCTACGAGCAGTACTTC.

This chain joins TRBV3-1 (or the pseudogene TRBV3-2) and TRBJ1-6; D might be TRBD1 (6 bases). The CDR3 is made up of 15 amino acids. The V end was cut by 1 base, the J end by 14 bases, with 18 bases between. Germline values: CDR1 LGHDT, CDR2 YNNKEL (reference sequence). The CDR3 DNA is TGTGCCAGCAGCCAAGCCGGGACACTATCGGGCACCCTCCACTTT. It specifies CASSQAGTLSGTLHF.

The CDR3 DNA reads as TGTGCCAGCAGCTATCTACAGGGGAACACTGAAGCTTTCTTT. Its protein product is CASSYLQGNTEAFF. This chain joins TRBV6-2 or TRBV6-3 and TRBJ1-1; TRBD1 is a possible D gene (6 bases). Between the trimmed V and J ends, which lost 6 bases and 1 base, there was a span of 12 bases. CDR1 and CDR2 from the germline V gene are MNHEY and SVGEGT. The length of the CDR3 is 14 residues.

This clone was recorded once. The chain has TRBV6-5 and TRBJ2-7, with TRBD1 matching over 7 bases. This CDR3 spans 15 amino acids. The germline gives CDR1 MNHEY, CDR2 SVGAGI. The ends lost 0 bases at V and 5 bases at J; junction bases unmatched: 7. The CDR3 here is CASSYSLKGADEQYF. CDR3 nucleotide sequence: TGTGCCAGCAGTTACTCGCTTAAGGGGGCAGACGAGCAGTACTTC.

Concerning this clone: Germline is not matched at one junction end, which may reflect a read error. The chain joins TRBV7-9 to TRBJ1-1; D call uncertain. The germline V gene has CDR1 SEHNR and CDR2 FQNEAQ (reference sequence). The CDR3 runs to 11 residues. The chain's CDR3 is CASSLGHLPLF. DNA of the CDR3: TGTGCCAGCAGCTTAGGGCATCTGCCGCTCTTT.

As DNA, the CDR3 is TGCGCCAGCAGCCAAGAGGGTCCACAGGGGGCGAACACCGGGGAGCTGTTTTTT. Amino acid sequence: CASSQEGPQGANTGELFF. The chain recombines TRBV4-1 with TRBJ2-2; 8 positions agree with TRBD1. Germline CDR1 reads MGHRA; CDR2 reads YSYEKL. After removal of 0 bases from V and 0 bases from J, the junction contained 6 bases not matched to a gene. The CDR3 sequence is 18 residues long.

The chain is built from TRBV5-1 and TRBJ2-5; tentatively, D is TRBD2 (7 bases). The CDR3 length is 14 residues. Germline loops: CDR1 SGHRS, CDR2 YFSETQ. With 4 bases removed from V and 4 bases from J, the gap between germline ends came to 14 bases. In nucleotides, the CDR3 is TGCGCCAGCAGCACCGGGGGGCCAACAGAGACCCAGTACTTC. Amino acid sequence: CASSTGGPTETQYF.

This clone was detected only a few times. The rearrangement links TRBV11-2 to TRBJ1-2; D is perhaps TRBD1 (6 bases). V lost 1 base and J lost 7, with 13 bases in between. In germline, CDR1 is SGHAT, CDR2 FQNNGV. The length of the CDR3 is 14 residues. CDR3 DNA sequence: TGTGCCAGCAGCTTAGTAGGGGGGGCTCGTGGCTACACCTTC. Encoded protein: CASSLVGGARGYTF.

V gene TRBV18 combines with J gene TRBJ1-1; D may be TRBD1 (6 bases). Trimming shortened V by 2 bases and J by 9 bases, and 13 bases separated the two germline ends. The CDR3 covers 13 residues. Germline V gene data show CDR1 as KGHSH and CDR2 as LQKENI. DNA for the CDR3: TGTGCCAGCTCACCATCACGACAGGAGAAAGCTTTCTTT. This codes for CASSPSRQEKAFF.

The CDR3 bases are TGCAGTGCTAGTACCCTAGCGGGGGGGTATAATGAGCAGTTCTTC. Its protein product is CSASTLAGGYNEQFF. The chain links TRBV20-1 to TRBJ2-1, with TRBD2 matching 12 bases. The V gene's germline CDR1 is DFQATT and CDR2 SNEGSKA (reference sequence). Germline trimming cut 3 bases from V and 7 bases from J; bases unmatched to any gene: 7. CDR3 length: 15 amino acids.

The count of this clone is one. The rearrangement links TRBV4-2 to TRBJ2-3; D is uncertain. V was trimmed by 1 base and J by 6 bases, leaving 8 bases between them. CDR1 is LGHNA and CDR2 is YNFKEQ in the germline V gene. The CDR3 totals 13 residues. DNA of the CDR3: TGTGCCAGCAGCCAAGTAGCCGGTGATACGCAGTATTTT. It is translated as CASSQVAGDTQYF.

The chain employs TRBV13 and TRBJ2-3; D is possibly TRBD2 (5 bases). Germline CDR1 reads PRHDT; CDR2 reads FYEKMQ (reference sequence). V shed 0 bases and J shed 1 base, with 8 bases lying between them. The CDR3 covers 15 residues. The DNA of the CDR3 is TGTGCCAGCAGCTTAGGGCGGGTGGGCACAGATACGCAGTATTTT. This sequence encodes CASSLGRVGTDTQYF. Full variable domain (remainder filled in from reference TRBV13 and TRBJ2-3): AAGVIQSPRHLIKEKRETATLKCYPIPRHDTVYWYQQGPGQDPQFLISFYEKMQSDKGSIPDRFSAQQFSDYHSELNMSSLELGDSALYFCASSLGRVGTDTQYFGPGTRLTVL.